The 6 T cell receptor beta chains given below trace back to one sample, sequenced in a study of T cell responses to AZD1222 COVID-19 vaccine. Clones were sequenced by immunoSEQ multiplex PCR, and TCRdb holds only the in-frame ones, with some missing. This table holds 120,000 or so clones, 85% to 90% found once. The source material was peripheral blood, sampled on day 0 of AZD1222 vaccination. These receptors all stem from an adult in good health.

J is TRBJ2-7 and V is TRBV4-2; D perhaps matches TRBD1 (6 bases). Trimming left V 1 base short and J 1 base short, with 11 bases between. The length of the CDR3 is 15 residues. CDR1 LGHNA and CDR2 YNFKEQ come from the germline V gene. The CDR3 region is CASSQGTADSYEQYF. The CDR3, as DNA: TGTGCCAGCAGCCAAGGGACAGCAGATTCCTACGAGCAGTACTTC.

The rearrangement uses TRBV6-5 and TRBJ1-4; D unresolved. V dropped 3 bases and J dropped 8 bases, with 10 bases sitting between them. CDR3 length equals 13 residues. Germline V CDR1 and CDR2: MNHEY, SVGAGI. In nucleotides, the CDR3 is TGTGCCAGCAGTTATAGGCCAGAAGAAAAACTGTTTTTT. It specifies CASSYRPEEKLFF.

The rearrangement links TRBV2 to TRBJ2-7; TRBD1 aligns across 7 bases. The CDR3 contains 13 residues. The junction had 11 bases not matched to a gene; V was cut back by 8 bases and J by 7 bases. Germline V gene sequence: CDR1 SNHLY, CDR2 FYNNEI. This chain's CDR3 is CASLHDRAGEQYF. As DNA, the CDR3 is TGTGCCAGCTTACACGACAGGGCTGGTGAGCAGTACTTC.

This chain connects TRBV27 to TRBJ2-5; 15 positions agree with TRBD2. This CDR3 is built from 16 residues. Germline V gene sequence: CDR1 MNHEY, CDR2 SMNVEV (reference sequence). After removal of 0 bases from V and 8 bases from J, the junction contained 4 bases not matched to a gene. CDR3 DNA sequence: TGTGCCAGCAGTTTATCGGGACTAGCGGGGGGCGGTACCCAGTACTTC. It is translated as CASSLSGLAGGGTQYF.

The chain is built from TRBV6-5 and TRBJ1-4; D gene uncertain. The ends were cut back, 4 bases at V and 8 bases at J, with 14 bases in the middle. Looked up from germline, CDR1 is MNHEY and CDR2 is SVGAGI. The CDR3 has 14 residues. CDR3 DNA: TGTGCCAGCAGTTTGAGGGCCGCGGGGGAAAAACTGTTTTTT. This codes for CASSLRAAGEKLFF.

This clone was recorded a few times. The chain carries TRBV11-3 and TRBJ1-2; D gene ambiguous. V was trimmed by 0 bases and J by 8 bases, leaving 10 bases between them. Germline assignment: CDR1 SGHNT and CDR2 YENEEA. The CDR3 runs 13 residues. This CDR3 is CASSLDGLWGYTF. The CDR3 bases are TGTGCCAGCAGCTTAGACGGCTTGTGGGGCTACACCTTC. Using reference TRBV11-3 and TRBJ1-2 for the parts outside the CDR3, the full variable domain is EAGVVQSPRYKIIEKKQPVAFWCNPISGHNTLYWYLQNLGQGPELLIRYENEEAVDDSQLPKDRFSAERLKGVDSTLKIQPAELGDSAVYLCASSLDGLWGYTFGSGTRLTVV.